The clone carrying this T cell receptor beta chain was counted only a few times. Its specificity is not known. The CDR3 runs to 15 residues. V shed 3 bases and J 7 bases; nucleotides not matched to a gene: 10. Germline CDR1 and CDR2: SGHRS and YFSETQ. The data stem from a study of cytomegalovirus exposure and HLA in healthy donors. The wider study: Most genotyped donors, 65% to 85% of fewer than 400, had Caucasian-associated genetic ancestry. Study observations and caveats: Follow-up analysis later connected one missense variant in DCLRE1C with trimming of TCR beta V- and J-genes.

Although they were nominally healthy when sampled, donors likely had unrecorded immune exposures. Both 60 Vbeta primers and 13 Jbeta primers went into the PCR. Using immunoSEQ multiplex PCR, the repertoire was profiled, and TCRdb retains in-frame clones only, with some absent. In the table there are some 100,000 clones, around three quarters of which are singletons. The sequenced material came from PBMCs. The receptor was isolated from a male donor in good health and CMV-seropositive. The chain recombines TRBV5-1 with TRBJ2-7, with 10 bases fitting TRBD1. The CDR3 DNA sequence: TGCGCCAGCAGCTCTACCGGGACAGGGGTCTTGGAGCAGTACTTC. Translation: CASSSTGTGVLEQYF.